This TCR beta chain emerged from a study of blood T cell repertoires in COVID-19. Study context: T cells, B-cell-depleted T cells, or PBMCs provided the cDNA or gDNA that served as material.

Deletions cut 4 bases from V and 1 base from J, with 16 bases between. Germline assignment: CDR1 SGHRS and CDR2 YFSETQ. The CDR3 contains 16 residues. The data were produced by immunoSEQ multiplex PCR, yet TCRdb's version contains in-frame clones alone and is incomplete. In the table there are more than 70,000 clones, approximately 85% of which are singletons. The chain has TRBV5-1 and TRBJ2-3, with a tentative D call TRBD2 (5 bases). Sequencing was carried out using peripheral blood. This TCR was sampled from a human donor in a cohort sampled during active COVID-19. The CDR3 DNA follows: TGCGCCAGCAGCAATGGACTGGCCTCAGGCACAGATACGCAGTATTTT. Amino acid sequence: CASSNGLASGTDTQYF.